The T cell receptor beta chain described here comes from a study of blood T cell repertoires in COVID-19. Seattle's enrolled individuals joined amid active infection and were then monitored longitudinally. Germline loops: CDR1 GTSNPN, CDR2 SVGIG (reference sequence). The V segment lost 8 bases and the J segment 0 bases; nucleotides outside the gene matches: 8. The CDR3 is 14 residues long. Per the study methods: By means of reference gene primer amplification, nucleated cell counts were estimated. TCRdb keeps only in-frame clones here, not all; method: immunoSEQ multiplex PCR. From that table come the V and J calls and clone size; the DNA was used to work out D and trimming. This table has about 89,000 clones, nearly 80% appearing once.

The sequence was collected from a man between 65 and 80 years old with COVID-19, enrolled during active disease. V usage is TRBV30 and J usage is TRBJ2-3, with 7 bases matching TRBD2. Sequenced input: peripheral blood. The DNA for the CDR3 is TGTGCCGGGCGGGGGTACTCTAGCACAGATACGCAGTATTTT. Its protein is CAGRGYSSTDTQYF.